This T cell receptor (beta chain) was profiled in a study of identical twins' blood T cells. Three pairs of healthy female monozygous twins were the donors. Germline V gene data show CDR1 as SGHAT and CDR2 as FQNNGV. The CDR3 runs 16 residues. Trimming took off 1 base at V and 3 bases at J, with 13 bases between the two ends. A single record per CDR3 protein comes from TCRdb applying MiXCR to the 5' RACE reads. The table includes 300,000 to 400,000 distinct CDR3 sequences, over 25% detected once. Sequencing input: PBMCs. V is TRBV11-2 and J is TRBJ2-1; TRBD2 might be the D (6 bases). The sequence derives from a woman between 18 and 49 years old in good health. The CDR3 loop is CASSLGWGVYYNEQFF. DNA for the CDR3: TGTGCCAGCAGCTTAGGTTGGGGGGTATACTACAATGAGCAGTTCTTC.